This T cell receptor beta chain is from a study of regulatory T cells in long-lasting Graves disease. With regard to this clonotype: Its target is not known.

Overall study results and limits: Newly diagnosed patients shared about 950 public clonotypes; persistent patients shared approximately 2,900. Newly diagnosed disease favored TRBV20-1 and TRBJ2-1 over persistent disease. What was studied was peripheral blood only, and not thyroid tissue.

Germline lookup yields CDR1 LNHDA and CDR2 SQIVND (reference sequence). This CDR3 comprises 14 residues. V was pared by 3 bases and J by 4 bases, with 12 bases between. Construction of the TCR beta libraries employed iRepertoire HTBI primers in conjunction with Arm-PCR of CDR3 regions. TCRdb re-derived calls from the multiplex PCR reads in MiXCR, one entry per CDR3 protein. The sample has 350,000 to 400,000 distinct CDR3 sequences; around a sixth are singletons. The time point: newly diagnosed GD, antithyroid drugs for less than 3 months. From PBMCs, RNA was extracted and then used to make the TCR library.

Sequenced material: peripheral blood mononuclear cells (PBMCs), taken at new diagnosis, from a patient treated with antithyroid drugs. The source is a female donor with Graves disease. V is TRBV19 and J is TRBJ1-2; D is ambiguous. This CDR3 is CASSIPRAAYGYTF. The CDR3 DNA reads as TGTGCCAGTAGTATCCCCCGCGCGGCCTATGGCTACACCTTC.